The 17 T cell receptor beta chains below were found in one sample sequenced in a study of blood T cell repertoires in COVID-19. TCRdb's copy holds only in-frame clones and misses some; the assay was immunoSEQ multiplex PCR. The repertoire consists of 200,000 to 250,000 clones, with almost 85% occurring once and the leading ten covering approximately 8%. The specimen was peripheral blood. All receptors come from a woman between 45 and 60 years old with active or convalescent COVID-19.

The V and J genes are TRBV3-1 (or the pseudogene TRBV3-2) and TRBJ1-2, with 9 bases aligning to TRBD1. V gave up 3 bases and J gave up 2 bases; unmatched junction bases: 13. Germline lookup yields CDR1 LGHDT and CDR2 YNNKEL (reference sequence). This CDR3 is 18 amino acids long. The CDR3 bases are TGTGCCAGCAGCCAGCTTCCGGGACAGGGAGTCCCGAACTATGGCTACACCTTC. Its translation is CASSQLPGQGVPNYGYTF.

J is TRBJ1-1 and V is TRBV3-1 (or the pseudogene TRBV3-2); D might be TRBD1 (6 bases). The V gene lost 8 bases and the J gene lost 0 bases, with 16 bases spanning the gap. The V gene's germline CDR1 is LGHDT and CDR2 YNNKEL (reference sequence). The CDR3 contains 15 residues. The CDR3 loop reads CASRKGGTVNTEAFF. The CDR3 DNA reads TGTGCCAGCCGCAAGGGGGGGACGGTGAACACTGAAGCTTTCTTT.

The chain carries TRBV5-1 and TRBJ2-3, with 8 bases matching TRBD1. Losses at the gene ends were 7 bases for V and 2 bases for J; bases not matched to a gene: 9. Germline assignment: CDR1 SGHRS and CDR2 YFSETQ. This CDR3 has 15 residues. Here the CDR3 DNA reads TGCGCCAGCTTCCAACGACAGGGGATCACAGATACGCAGTATTTT. It translates to CASFQRQGITDTQYF.

The chain recombines TRBV19 with TRBJ1-4; TRBD1 aligns across 7 bases. There are 15 residues in the CDR3. V shed 5 bases, J shed 5 bases, and the junction held 8 bases outside the gene matches. Per germline, CDR1 LNHDA and CDR2 SQIVND (reference sequence). The CDR3 here is CASSPQQGRNEKLFF. CDR3 nucleotide sequence: TGTGCCAGTAGTCCCCAACAGGGGAGGAATGAAAAACTGTTTTTT.

V usage is TRBV15 and J usage is TRBJ2-3; 9 bases line up with TRBD2. V lost 0 bases, J lost 4 bases, and 8 bases stayed unmatched. CDR1 and CDR2 (germline): LNHNV, YYDKDF (reference sequence). This CDR3 is built from 17 residues. The CDR3 loop reads CATSRDRGRVLPDTQYF. CDR3 DNA: TGTGCCACCAGCAGAGATCGCGGGAGGGTCCTGCCAGATACGCAGTATTTT.

J is TRBJ1-1 and V is TRBV6-5; D remains unclear. Trimming removed 8 bases from V and 4 bases from J, with 11 bases in between. The CDR3 loop spans 12 amino acids. Germline CDR1 reads MNHEY; CDR2 reads SVGAGI. The CDR3 nucleotides are TGTGCCAGCGCGAGGGAGGGCACTGAAGCTTTCTTT. Residues: CASAREGTEAFF.

The V gene is TRBV6-5, the J gene TRBJ1-3, with D perhaps TRBD1 (5 bases). V gave up 6 bases and J gave up 0 bases, with 9 bases separating them. Germline values: CDR1 MNHEY, CDR2 SVGAGI. The CDR3 totals 14 residues. The CDR3 reads CASSGTTSGNTIYF. The CDR3 DNA reads as TGTGCCAGCAGCGGGACTACCTCTGGAAACACCATATATTTT.

The chain joins TRBV28 to TRBJ1-5; D not certain. The germline V gene has CDR1 MDHEN and CDR2 SYDVKM. Trimming cost V 6 bases and J 5 bases, with 11 bases left between them. The CDR3 is 13 amino acids. The CDR3 loop is CASSRSQYQPQHF. In nucleotides, the CDR3 is TGTGCCAGCAGCCGATCACAATATCAGCCCCAGCATTTT.

V gene TRBV5-5 combines with J gene TRBJ2-2, with TRBD2 matching 8 bases. The CDR3 is made up of 15 amino acids. With V trimmed by 0 bases and J by 6 bases, 4 bases remained unmatched. Germline assignment: CDR1 SGHKS and CDR2 YYEKEE (reference sequence). The CDR3 sequence: CASSLAAGVAGELFF. In nucleotides, the CDR3 is TGTGCCAGCAGCTTGGCAGCGGGGGTGGCCGGGGAGCTGTTTTTT.

This chain links TRBV28 with TRBJ1-2; the D is unclear. V was trimmed by 3 bases and J by 4 bases, leaving 9 bases between them. The CDR3 extends over 13 amino acids. The germline gives CDR1 MDHEN, CDR2 SYDVKM. The CDR3 is CASSLGTAYGYTF. In DNA, the CDR3 is TGTGCCAGCAGTTTGGGCACAGCCTATGGCTACACCTTC.

The chain employs TRBV6-6 and TRBJ1-2, with TRBD1 matching 8 bases. J lost 7 bases, V lost 6 bases, and 4 bases had no gene match. Looked up from germline, CDR1 is MNHNY and CDR2 is SVGAGI (reference sequence). There are 12 residues in the CDR3. CDR3 sequence reads: CASSGQGAGYTF. The DNA for the CDR3 is TGTGCCAGCAGCGGACAGGGTGCTGGCTACACCTTC.

The sample holds a few counts of this clone. The chain carries TRBV6-6 and TRBJ1-6, with D uncertain. The CDR3 extends over 13 amino acids. Trimming removed 6 bases from V and 3 bases from J, with 6 bases in between. The germline V gene has CDR1 MNHNY and CDR2 SVGAGI (reference sequence). The CDR3 here is CASSRIYNSPLHF. The CDR3 DNA sequence: TGTGCCAGCAGCAGGATCTATAATTCACCCCTCCACTTT.

The chain combines TRBV5-1 with TRBJ1-4; a possible D gene is TRBD1 (5 bases). V was trimmed by 5 bases and J by 2 bases, leaving 13 bases between them. The CDR3 has 15 residues. The V gene's germline CDR1 is SGHRS and CDR2 YFSETQ. CDR3 DNA sequence: TGCGCCAGCAGTCCGGTGGGGGGTACTAATGAAAAACTGTTTTTT. It yields the protein CASSPVGGTNEKLFF.

The chain uses TRBV11-2 and TRBJ2-2; D is unresolved. CDR1 SGHAT and CDR2 FQNNGV come from the germline V gene. The CDR3 contains 14 residues. The V end was cut by 4 bases, the J end by 1 base, with 7 bases between. The CDR3 here is CASSYLVNTGELFF. As DNA, the CDR3 is TGTGCCAGCAGCTACCTAGTGAACACCGGGGAGCTGTTTTTT.

As DNA, the CDR3 is TGTGCCAGCAGCTCTGGGGCTAGCGGGAGGTTGGAGACCCAGTACTTC. Protein sequence: CASSSGASGRLETQYF. The chain carries TRBV7-9 and TRBJ2-5, with TRBD2 identical over 11 bases. CDR3 size: 16 residues. The V segment lost 4 bases and the J segment 5 bases; nucleotides outside the gene matches: 9. From germline, CDR1 is SEHNR and CDR2 FQNEAQ (reference sequence).

The chain joins TRBV28 to TRBJ1-2, with 7 nucleotides matching TRBD1. J gave up 4 bases and V 4 bases, and 6 bases lay outside the gene matches. In germline, CDR1 is MDHEN, CDR2 SYDVKM. The CDR3 runs 14 residues. CDR3 region: CASSSRDRGYGYTF. In nucleotides, the CDR3 is TGTGCCAGCAGTTCCCGGGACAGAGGCTATGGCTACACCTTC.

This clone was counted between two and nine times. The chain joins TRBV28 to TRBJ1-1, with unresolved D. From germline, CDR1 is MDHEN and CDR2 SYDVKM. The CDR3 is 13 amino acids. The V end lost 2 bases, the J end lost 5 bases, and 9 bases lay between the germline ends. CDR3 region: CASSLVVATEAFF. For the CDR3, the DNA is TGTGCCAGCAGTTTAGTTGTAGCAACTGAAGCTTTCTTT.